This passage covers 16 T cell receptor beta chains from one sample sequenced in a study of T cells expressing NK-cell markers (TCRdb year 2020). The protocol used for the library was 5' RACE. Sequenced on an Illumina HiSeq 2000. TCRdb reprocessed the reads into one record per CDR3 protein sequence, lacking DNA. Per the sample table, the count is about 460,000 distinct CDR3 sequences. The ten largest make up roughly 1.4% of the sample. The sequencing input was blood T cells: a sorted CD56 or NKG2C T cell subset, CD4+ or CD8+ T cells, or bulk PBMC T cells (not recorded which). These receptors were obtained from a woman between 50 and 59 years old in good health. Donor details come from another sample of the same person, matched by shared clones.

The rearrangement links TRBV4-1 to TRBJ1-5; TCRdb gives TRBD1 as the D gene, but with no DNA this cannot be confirmed. CDR3 size: 14 residues. Germline lookup yields CDR1 MGHRA and CDR2 YSYEKL. CDR3 in amino acids: CASIQGTGNQPQHF.

The rearrangement uses TRBV7-8 and TRBJ2-7; TCRdb's assignment of TRBD1 cannot be checked, as there is no DNA. This CDR3 is built from 15 residues. CDR1 and CDR2 from the germline V gene are SGHVS and FQNEAQ. The chain's CDR3 is CASSSERPRSSEQYF.

The chain employs TRBV4-1 and TRBJ2-1. Germline V gene data show CDR1 as MGHRA and CDR2 as YSYEKL. The CDR3 is 13 amino acids. The chain's CDR3 is CASSHSQDNEQFF.

This CDR3 reads CSASTMAGARNNEQFF. This chain uses TRBV20-1 with TRBJ2-1. The CDR3 covers 16 residues. Germline loops: CDR1 DFQATT, CDR2 SNEGSKA (reference sequence).

This chain links TRBV25-1 with TRBJ1-1; the D gene TCRdb calls, TRBD1, cannot be checked with no DNA. The V gene's germline CDR1 is MGHDK and CDR2 SYGVNS. The CDR3 is made up of 13 amino acids. The CDR3 sequence is CASSPGRLTEAFF.

The V gene is TRBV6-1, the J gene TRBJ2-3. The germline V gene has CDR1 MNHNS and CDR2 SASEGT. This CDR3 comprises 14 residues. This CDR3 is CASSEIRYTDTQYF.

The chain combines TRBV6-5 with TRBJ2-4; with no DNA, the TCRdb D assignment of TRBD1 cannot be verified. CDR1 and CDR2 (germline): MNHEY, SVGAGI. The CDR3 sequence is 11 residues long. The CDR3 protein is CASTLGHIQYF.

The chain recombines TRBV5-1 with TRBJ1-1. The CDR3 sequence is 13 residues long. Germline values: CDR1 SGHRS, CDR2 YFSETQ. CDR3 protein: CASSLAGFSRAFF. The variable domain in full, with the rest retrieved from reference TRBV5-1 and TRBJ1-1, is KAGVTQTPRYLIKTRGQQVTLSCSPISGHRSVSWYQQTPGQGLQFLFEYFSETQRNKGNFPGRFSGRQFSNSRSEMNVSTLELGDSALYLCASSLAGFSRAFFGQGTRLTVV.

The chain recombines TRBV24-1 with TRBJ2-3. The CDR3 runs 16 residues. From germline, CDR1 is KGHDR and CDR2 SFDVKD. The CDR3 loop is CATSDRQRPASDTQYF.

The J gene is TRBJ1-4, the V gene TRBV25-1; the TCRdb call, TRBD1, lacks DNA for checking. This CDR3 has 16 residues. Per the germline V gene, CDR1 is MGHDK and CDR2 is SYGVNS. The CDR3 sequence: CASSEDRGSTNEKLFF. The whole variable domain, filled in from reference TRBV25-1 and TRBJ1-4, reads EADIYQTPRYLVIGTGKKITLECSQTMGHDKMYWYQQDPGMELHLIHYSYGVNSTEKGDLSSESTVSRIRTEHFPLTLESARPSHTSQYLCASSEDRGSTNEKLFFGSGTQLSVL.

V is TRBV20-1 and J is TRBJ2-3. CDR3 size: 13 residues. The germline CDR1 and CDR2 sequences are DFQATT and SNEGSKA (reference sequence). The CDR3 sequence: CSAIGPEKNTQYF.

The genes are TRBV3-1 and TRBJ1-2; TCRdb gives TRBD1 as the D gene, but with no DNA this cannot be confirmed. This CDR3 comprises 19 residues. Germline V lookup: CDR1 LGHDT, CDR2 YNNKEL (reference sequence). CDR3 in amino acids: CASSQYPRAGGREDYGYTF.

The chain has TRBV5-1 and TRBJ2-3; TCRdb lists TRBD2, though no DNA is available to test this call. This CDR3 region has 13 residues. Looked up from germline, CDR1 is SGHRS and CDR2 is YFSETQ. CDR3 sequence reads: CASKSGGPDTQYF.

The chain has TRBV9 and TRBJ2-1; with no DNA, the TCRdb D assignment of TRBD1 cannot be verified. This CDR3 has 15 amino acids. Per germline, CDR1 SGDLS and CDR2 YYNGEE. This chain's CDR3 is CASSVGRAAYNEQFF.

This sequence joins TRBV11-2 and TRBJ2-7; absent DNA, TCRdb's TRBD2 call cannot be checked. Germline CDR1 is SGHAT and CDR2 is FQNNGV. The length of the CDR3 is 22 residues. The CDR3 region is CASSPTGFTGGTRAGGGYEQYF. Variable domain in full (rest from reference TRBV11-2 and TRBJ2-7): EAGVAQSPRYKIIEKRQSVAFWCNPISGHATLYWYQQILGQGPKLLIQFQNNGVVDDSQLPKDRFSAERLKGVDSTLKIQPAKLEDSAVYLCASSPTGFTGGTRAGGGYEQYFGPGTRLTVT.

The rearrangement links TRBV4-1 to TRBJ2-5; TCRdb outputs TRBD2, but without DNA this stays unchecked. CDR1 MGHRA and CDR2 YSYEKL come from the germline V gene. The CDR3 has 15 amino acids. CDR3 sequence reads: CASSQGLAVQETQYF.